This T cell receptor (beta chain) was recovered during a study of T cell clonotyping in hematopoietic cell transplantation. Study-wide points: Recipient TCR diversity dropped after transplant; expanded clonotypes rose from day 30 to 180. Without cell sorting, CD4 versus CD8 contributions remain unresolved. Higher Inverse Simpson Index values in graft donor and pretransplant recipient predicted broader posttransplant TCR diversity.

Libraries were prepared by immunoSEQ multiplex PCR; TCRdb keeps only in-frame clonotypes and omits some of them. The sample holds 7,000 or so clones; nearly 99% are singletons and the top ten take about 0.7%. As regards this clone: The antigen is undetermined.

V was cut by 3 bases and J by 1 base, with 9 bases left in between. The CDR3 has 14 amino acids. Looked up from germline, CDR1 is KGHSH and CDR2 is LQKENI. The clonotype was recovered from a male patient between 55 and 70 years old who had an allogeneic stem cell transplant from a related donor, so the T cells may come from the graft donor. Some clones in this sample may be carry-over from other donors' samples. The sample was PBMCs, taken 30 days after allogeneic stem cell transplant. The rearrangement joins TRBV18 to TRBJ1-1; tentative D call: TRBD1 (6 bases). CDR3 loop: CASSPQGKNTEAFF. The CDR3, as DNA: TGTGCCAGCTCACCCCAGGGGAAGAACACTGAAGCTTTCTTT.